Following are 11 T cell receptor beta chains from one sample sequenced in a study of T cells in tuberculosis. Sorting used thawed, overnight-rested PBMC stained with anti-CD3, a viability dye and GMM-loaded CD1B tetramer. The lipid loaded on the CD1B tetramers was C32 glucose monomycolate from Rhodococcus equi. Profiled with immunoSEQ multiplex PCR; TCRdb holds only in-frame clones, not every one. Here the sample spans 55,000 to 65,000 clones, about 86% being singletons. Sequenced: CD1b-GMM tetramer-negative cells sorted from PBMCs. The receptors come from an adult woman with latent tuberculosis.

V and J are TRBV6-1 and TRBJ2-3, with no clear D. Germline V CDR1 and CDR2: MNHNS, SASEGT. V was clipped by 7 bases and J by 2 bases, with 13 bases between them. The CDR3 is made up of 14 amino acids. The CDR3 coding sequence is TGTGCCAGCACCCCAGCGCAAACCACAGATACGCAGTATTTT. Residues: CASTPAQTTDTQYF.

The V and J genes are TRBV7-2 and TRBJ1-2; D gene unclear. Germline CDR1 is SGHTA and CDR2 is FQGNSA. Trimming took 1 base from V and 4 from J, leaving 10 bases between them. The CDR3 covers 14 residues. CDR3 residues: CASSLELAGYGYTF. CDR3 coding DNA: TGTGCCAGCAGCTTAGAACTGGCGGGCTATGGCTACACCTTC.

The J gene is TRBJ2-7, the V gene TRBV27; a weak D match, TRBD2 (6 bases). V was pared by 0 bases and J by 2 bases, with 11 bases between. Germline assignment: CDR1 MNHEY and CDR2 SMNVEV (reference sequence). There are 15 residues in the CDR3. The CDR3: CASSLSTSPTYEQYF. The CDR3 nucleotides read TGTGCCAGCAGTTTATCTACTAGCCCAACCTACGAGCAGTACTTC.

The chain has TRBV19 and TRBJ2-7; 12 nucleotides line up with TRBD2. V dropped 6 bases and J dropped 2; count of bases not matched to a gene: 5. This CDR3 spans 15 amino acids. Germline-derived CDR1 and CDR2 are LNHDA and SQIVND (reference sequence). The CDR3 DNA sequence: TGTGCCAGTAGGACTAGCGGGGGCCCGACCTACGAGCAGTACTTC. Translation: CASRTSGGPTYEQYF.

This chain joins TRBV11-3 and TRBJ1-5, with a tentative D call TRBD1 (5 bases). The CDR3 consists of 13 residues. The V end lost 1 base, the J end lost 5 bases, and 6 bases lay between the germline ends. Germline V CDR1 and CDR2: SGHNT, YENEEA. CDR3 amino acids: CASSLGGDQPQHF. CDR3 coding DNA: TGTGCCAGCAGCTTAGGGGGGGATCAGCCCCAGCATTTT.

V is TRBV29-1 and J is TRBJ2-3; 12 nucleotides line up with TRBD1. This CDR3 spans 16 amino acids. V shed 7 bases and J 3 bases; nucleotides not matched to a gene: 11. Germline values: CDR1 SQVTM, CDR2 ANQGSEA. CDR3 sequence: CSAGGGTGGLTDTQYF. The CDR3 coding sequence is TGCAGCGCTGGGGGTGGGACAGGGGGCTTGACAGATACGCAGTATTTT.

This chain connects TRBV10-2 to TRBJ1-1; D is perhaps TRBD1 (6 bases). Germline loops: CDR1 WSHSY, CDR2 SAAADI. This CDR3 region has 13 residues. Trimming removed 7 bases at V and 3 bases at J, with 12 bases between. The CDR3 is CASTGTSYTEAFF. In DNA, the CDR3 is TGCGCCAGCACAGGGACATCTTACACTGAAGCTTTCTTT.

This clone was seen just once. This sequence joins TRBV5-1 and TRBJ1-1, with D possibly being TRBD1 (6 bases). The CDR3 runs to 15 residues. The V gene's germline CDR1 is SGHRS and CDR2 YFSETQ. V dropped 0 bases and J dropped 4 bases, with 13 bases sitting between them. This CDR3 is CASSLEGHYSTEAFF. In DNA form, the CDR3 reads TGCGCCAGCAGCTTGGAGGGACACTATAGCACTGAAGCTTTCTTT.

The CDR3 DNA sequence: TGTGCCAGCAGCTTAAATCGAGGGGGGGGCACAGATACGCAGTATTTT. It encodes CASSLNRGGGTDTQYF. The J gene is TRBJ2-3, the V gene TRBV7-3; TRBD2 is a possible D gene (7 bases). Germline V gene sequence: CDR1 SGHTA, CDR2 FQGTGA. Trimming shortened V by 1 base and J by 1 base, and 12 bases separated the two germline ends. The CDR3 has 16 amino acids.

This clone has a handful of counts. The rearrangement links TRBV19 to TRBJ2-1; no clear D. Germline V CDR1 and CDR2: LNHDA, SQIVND (reference sequence). V lost 5 bases to trimming and J lost 3 bases, with 5 bases between them. The CDR3 is 12 residues long. The CDR3 reads CASSAYYNEQFF. DNA of the CDR3: TGTGCCAGTAGTGCCTACTACAATGAGCAGTTCTTC.

CDR3 DNA sequence: TGTGCCAGTATTGACAGGGGAAGATATGGCTACACCTTC. It translates to CASIDRGRYGYTF. This chain links TRBV19 with TRBJ1-2, with 8 bases aligning to TRBD1. This CDR3 contains 13 residues. Germline V CDR1 and CDR2: LNHDA, SQIVND (reference sequence). Trimming cost V 7 bases and J 5 bases; bases outside gene matches: 6.